These T cell receptor beta chains were read from a single sample in a study of PD-L1 blockade in urothelial cancer. TCRdb's copy holds only in-frame clones and misses some; the assay was immunoSEQ multiplex PCR. The sample yields 72,000 or so clones, approximately 83% seen once. Here the sequenced sample was PBMCs, taken around atezolizumab (anti-PD-L1) treatment. The receptors shown here come from a man in his 60s with urothelial cancer. The conserved cysteine and the conserved F or W are not part of the CDR3 here.

J gene: TRBJ1-5; V gene: TRBV10-1; CDR3 protein: ASSETPRNQPQH
J gene: TRBJ2-2; V gene: TRBV1; CDR3 protein: TSSPLKRQGLNTGELF
J gene: TRBJ1-4; V gene: TRBV15; CDR3 protein: ATSRATATNEKLF
J gene: TRBJ2-3; V gene: TRBV6-5; CDR3 protein: ASGGRSTDTQY
J gene: TRBJ1-4; V gene: TRBV7-6; CDR3 protein: ASSSSTGNEKLF
J gene: TRBJ1-3; V gene: TRBV6-6; CDR3 protein: ASRGSQGAADTIY
J gene: TRBJ1-2; V gene: TRBV6-5; CDR3 protein: ASSYSPVANYGYT
J gene: TRBJ2-7; V gene: TRBV7-9; CDR3 protein: ASSPSGGYSYEQY
J gene: TRBJ2-3; V gene: TRBV7-6; CDR3 protein: ASSFSTDTQY
J gene: TRBJ1-5; V gene: TRBV12-2; CDR3 protein: ASRLARDRGGQPQH
J gene: TRBJ2-2; V gene: TRBV11-2; CDR3 protein: ASSRNPGQGGGELF
J gene: TRBJ2-5; V gene: TRBV30; CDR3 protein: AWSWGLAGGGTQY
J gene: TRBJ1-2; V gene: TRBV27; CDR3 protein: ASSRTGTGVNYGYT
J gene: TRBJ2-3; V gene: TRBV4-3; CDR3 protein: ASSQDPLGLAVNTQY
J gene: TRBJ1-5; V gene: TRBV7-9; CDR3 protein: ASSRGLGSNQPQH
J gene: TRBJ2-7; V gene: TRBV11-3; CDR3 protein: ASSRAGLFSYEQY
J gene: TRBJ2-4; V gene: TRBV11-2; CDR3 protein: ASSWTVAKNIQY
J gene: TRBJ1-5; V gene: TRBV27; CDR3 protein: ASSPQPSNQPQH
J gene: TRBJ2-7; V gene: TRBV5-1; CDR3 protein: ASSLGSQGNYEQY
J gene: TRBJ2-1; V gene: TRBV2; CDR3 protein: ASSGGQGIYEQF
J gene: TRBJ2-5; V gene: TRBV10-3; CDR3 protein: AISGGQGYETQY
J gene: TRBJ1-1; V gene: TRBV20-1; CDR3 protein: SVRGTEAF
J gene: TRBJ2-7; V gene: TRBV27; CDR3 protein: ASRPGQGGEQY
J gene: TRBJ2-5; V gene: TRBV7-7; CDR3 protein: ASSSTGQGEETQY
J gene: TRBJ1-6; V gene: TRBV19; CDR3 protein: ASSTVDNSPLH
J gene: TRBJ1-4; V gene: TRBV10-2; CDR3 protein: ASSNRGLNEKLF
J gene: TRBJ2-7; V gene: TRBV7-8; CDR3 protein: ASSNRDTSSYEQY
J gene: TRBJ2-3; V gene: TRBV7-2; CDR3 protein: ASSLGPGGLSTDTQY
J gene: TRBJ1-5; V gene: TRBV25-1; CDR3 protein: ASSGRLGSNQPQH
J gene: TRBJ1-1; V gene: TRBV10-2; CDR3 protein: ATSQGVGNTEAF
J gene: TRBJ1-1; V gene: TRBV11-2; CDR3 protein: ASSSADYTEAF
J gene: TRBJ2-1; V gene: TRBV5-1; CDR3 protein: ASSPDRAYNEQF
J gene: TRBJ2-7; V gene: TRBV2; CDR3 protein: ASRPFRDTDEQY
J gene: TRBJ2-2; V gene: TRBV6-7; CDR3 protein: ASSYSPIAGNTGELF
J gene: TRBJ1-6; V gene: TRBV6-5; CDR3 protein: ASSPTPLH
J gene: TRBJ2-5; V gene: TRBV7-2; CDR3 protein: ASSLGPMYQETQY
J gene: TRBJ2-7; V gene: TRBV5-5; CDR3 protein: ASSLDGQGEQY
J gene: TRBJ1-1; V gene: TRBV6-6; CDR3 protein: ASSYRTGTGTTEAF
J gene: TRBJ2-7; V gene: TRBV11-1; CDR3 protein: ASSLGRAYEQY